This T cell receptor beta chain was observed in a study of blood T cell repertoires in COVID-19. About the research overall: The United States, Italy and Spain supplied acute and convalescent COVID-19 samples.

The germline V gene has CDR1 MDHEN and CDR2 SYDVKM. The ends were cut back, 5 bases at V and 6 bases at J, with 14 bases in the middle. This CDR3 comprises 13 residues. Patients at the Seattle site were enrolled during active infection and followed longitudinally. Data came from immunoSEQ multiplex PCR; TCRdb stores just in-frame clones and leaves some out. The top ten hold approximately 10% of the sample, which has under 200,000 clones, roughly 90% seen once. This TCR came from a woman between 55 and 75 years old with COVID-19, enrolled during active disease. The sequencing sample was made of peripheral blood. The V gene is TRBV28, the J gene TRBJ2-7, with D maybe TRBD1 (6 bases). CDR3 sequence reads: CASSPGTFTEQYF. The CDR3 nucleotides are TGTGCCAGCAGTCCGGGGACATTTACCGAGCAGTACTTC.